The next 26 T cell receptor beta chains were all read from a single sample in a study of CD8+CD57+ T cells in acquired aplastic anemia. Sequencing was done on patients that had shown CD8+CD57+ cell expansion by flow cytometry. Genomic DNA served as template for TCR beta VDJ and CDR3 profiling. MiXCR, applied by TCRdb to the reads, yields one record per CDR3 protein. The profile shows some 92,000 distinct CDR3 sequences, roughly 70% of them singletons. Sequences were obtained from sorted CD4+, CD8+, or CD8+CD57+ T cells (not recorded which) from PBMCs. These receptors were obtained from a human donor with aplastic anemia.

This rearrangement joins TRBV24-1 to TRBJ1-2, with D tentatively TRBD1 (5 bases). The germline V and J ends were trimmed by 2 bases and 8 bases, with 5 bases remaining between them. Germline-derived CDR1 and CDR2 are KGHDR and SFDVKD. The CDR3 runs 11 residues. CDR3 in amino acids: CATSDWGGYTF. Written as DNA, the CDR3 is TGTGCCACCAGTGATTGGGGCGGCTACACCTTC.

This clonotype was counted at least ten times. The chain links TRBV9 to TRBJ1-1, with a weak D call TRBD1 (5 bases). CDR1 is SGDLS and CDR2 is YYNGEE in the germline V gene. The CDR3 spans 18 residues. V shed 1 base and J shed 1 base, with 20 bases lying between them. The CDR3 spells CASSVTQGPRFPNTEAFF. For the CDR3, the DNA is TGTGCCAGCAGCGTAACCCAGGGCCCACGTTTCCCGAACACTGAAGCTTTCTTT. The full variable domain, in which reference TRBV9 and TRBJ1-1 provide the parts outside the CDR3, is DSGVTQTPKHLITATGQRVTLRCSPRSGDLSVYWYQQSLDQGLQFLIQYYNGEERAKGNILERFSAQQFPDLHSELNLSSLELGDSALYFCASSVTQGPRFPNTEAFFGQGTRLTVV.

The chain employs TRBV10-3 and TRBJ1-2; D unresolved. Germline assignment: CDR1 ENHRY and CDR2 SYGVKD. This CDR3 has 14 residues. Trimming pared 3 bases from V and 2 bases from J, leaving 10 bases between. This chain's CDR3 is CAISESAKNYGYTF. In DNA, the CDR3 is TGTGCCATCAGTGAATCGGCAAAAAACTATGGCTACACCTTC.

The chain has TRBV29-1 and TRBJ1-2; 11 nucleotides line up with TRBD1. The CDR3 length is 15 residues. The V gene end was trimmed by 7 bases and the J gene end by 7 bases; junction bases not matched to a gene: 14. From germline, CDR1 is SQVTM and CDR2 ANQGSEA. CDR3 nucleotides: TGCAGCGCCGAGGAAACCGGGACAGGGGGTGGTGGCTACACCTTC. Protein product: CSAEETGTGGGGYTF.

V is TRBV7-9 and J is TRBJ1-1; D uncertain. Germline CDR1 SEHNR, CDR2 FQNEAQ (reference sequence). V lost 5 bases and J lost 4, with 17 bases in between. This CDR3 comprises 15 residues. The CDR3 loop is CASSQDFVVRTEAFF. The CDR3 DNA is TGTGCCAGCAGCCAAGATTTCGTAGTACGCACTGAAGCTTTCTTT.

This clonotype was seen once. V is TRBV20-1 and J is TRBJ2-7; TRBD2 aligns across 10 bases. Germline assignment: CDR1 DFQATT and CDR2 SNEGSKA (reference sequence). CDR3 length: 14 residues. V was clipped by 0 bases and J by 5 bases; unmatched bases: 4. The CDR3 DNA sequence: TGCAGTGCTAGAGACCCTAGCGGGAGAGACGAGCAGTACTTC. Its protein is CSARDPSGRDEQYF.

V is TRBV2 and J is TRBJ1-1; D is undetermined. CDR1 is SNHLY and CDR2 is FYNNEI in the germline V gene. Trimming removed 6 bases at V and 2 bases at J, with 13 bases between. The CDR3 has 14 amino acids. The CDR3 coding sequence is TGTGCCAGCAGCCTCGACCGGGAAAACACTGAAGCTTTCTTT. This codes for CASSLDRENTEAFF.

This clonotype was detected ten times or more. The chain uses TRBV4-1 and TRBJ2-7; 7 positions match TRBD2. Losses at the gene ends were 2 bases for V and 3 bases for J; bases not matched to a gene: 7. In germline, CDR1 is MGHRA, CDR2 YSYEKL. CDR3 size: 15 residues. The CDR3, as DNA: TGCGCCAGCAGCCAAACCGGACTAGGAGACTACGAGCAGTACTTC. Its translation is CASSQTGLGDYEQYF.

This clonotype was seen a single time. This chain uses TRBV5-4 with TRBJ2-6, with 10 nucleotides matching TRBD1. Losses at the gene ends were 4 bases for V and 3 bases for J; bases not matched to a gene: 1. CDR1 SGHNT and CDR2 YYREEE come from the germline V gene (reference sequence). There are 15 residues in the CDR3. The CDR3 nucleotides read TGTGCCAGCAGCGGGACAGGGGTTGGGGCCAACGTCCTGACTTTC. This codes for CASSGTGVGANVLTF.

The table lists this clonotype with a count of one. The chain joins TRBV20-1 to TRBJ2-7; D is possibly TRBD1 (6 bases). The CDR3 has 11 residues. V lost 4 bases, J lost 4 bases, and 8 bases lay in between. Germline lookup yields CDR1 DFQATT and CDR2 SNEGSKA (reference sequence). DNA for the CDR3: TGCAGTGCTAAAGACAGGTACGAGCAGTACTTC. Translating gives CSAKDRYEQYF.

The count of this clonotype is one. Relative to the germline gene, one junction end is altered; a read error may explain this. V and J are TRBV2 and TRBJ2-5; the D is unclear. The germline CDR1 and CDR2 sequences are SNHLY and FYNNEI. The CDR3 loop spans 14 amino acids. This chain's CDR3 is CASSEGTSQETQYF. DNA for the CDR3: TGTGCCAGCAGTGAAGGCACAAGCCAAGAGACACAGTACTTC.

CDR3 sequence (DNA): TGTGCCAGTACCTTCGGGGACAGGGGGTCACCCCTCCACTTT. Translating gives CASTFGDRGSPLHF. The rearrangement links TRBV19 to TRBJ1-6, with TRBD1 matching 11 bases. J gave up 10 bases and V 7 bases, and 6 bases lay outside the gene matches. This CDR3 spans 14 amino acids. The germline V gene has CDR1 LNHDA and CDR2 SQIVND (reference sequence). Drawing the rest from reference TRBV19 and TRBJ1-6, the complete variable domain is DGGITQSPKYLFRKEGQNVTLSCEQNLNHDAMYWYRQDPGQGLRLIYYSQIVNDFQKGDIAEGYSVSREKKESFPLTVTSAQKNPTAFYLCASTFGDRGSPLHFGNGTRLTVT.

V usage is TRBV7-2 and J usage is TRBJ1-6; D is uncertain. Germline V lookup: CDR1 SGHTA, CDR2 FQGNSA. V was clipped by 3 bases and J by 7 bases, with 7 bases between them. The CDR3 sequence is 13 residues long. The DNA of the CDR3 is TGTGCCAGCAGCTTGAGATGGAATTCACCCCTCCACTTT. Its protein is CASSLRWNSPLHF.

The rearrangement uses TRBV11-2 and TRBJ2-7; D remains unclear. The V end lost 1 base, the J end lost 6 bases, and 7 bases lay between the germline ends. Germline CDR1 reads SGHAT; CDR2 reads FQNNGV. The CDR3 has 12 amino acids. The CDR3 DNA reads TGTGCCAGCAGCTTAGGACTTGGCGAGCAGTACTTC. Residues: CASSLGLGEQYF.

The chain joins TRBV19 to TRBJ2-6; perhaps TRBD1 as D (6 bases). The CDR3 is 15 residues long. Germline V gives CDR1 LNHDA, CDR2 SQIVND (reference sequence). Between the trimmed V and J ends, which lost 1 base and 2 bases, there was a span of 6 bases. The CDR3 loop is CASSIGGPGANVLTF. For the CDR3, the DNA is TGTGCCAGTAGTATAGGGGGGCCTGGGGCCAACGTCCTGACTTTC.

In its sample, this clonotype was seen many times. The rearrangement uses TRBV6-1 and TRBJ2-7; 8 bases are a match to TRBD1. The length of the CDR3 is 17 residues. With 5 bases clipped from V and 2 bases from J, the junction kept 14 bases outside the gene matches. Germline CDR1 is MNHNS and CDR2 is SASEGT. The CDR3 spells CASSFDRGRLETYEQYF. The CDR3 DNA follows: TGTGCCAGCAGTTTCGACAGGGGCCGTTTGGAAACCTACGAGCAGTACTTC.

J is TRBJ2-2 and V is TRBV20-1; no reliable D call. Trimming stripped 0 bases from V and 3 bases from J, with 11 bases between. The length of the CDR3 is 15 residues. Germline CDR1 DFQATT, CDR2 SNEGSKA (reference sequence). Written as DNA, the CDR3 is TGCAGTGCTAGAGATCTAGGGCAGGACACCGGGGAGCTGTTTTTT. Encoded protein: CSARDLGQDTGELFF.

This chain uses TRBV7-6 with TRBJ2-5; D is undetermined. With 4 bases removed from V and 7 bases from J, the gap between germline ends came to 22 bases. The CDR3 extends over 16 amino acids. Germline assignment: CDR1 SGHVS and CDR2 FNYEAQ. The CDR3 DNA reads as TGTGCCAGCAGCTCCCCTTTAGGAGACCGGCTAATGACCCAGTACTTC. It is translated as CASSSPLGDRLMTQYF.

Of note for this clonotype: Sequence at one end of the junction differs from germline and may be a read error. The chain carries TRBV19 and TRBJ2-1, with 10 positions matching TRBD1. The CDR3 has 15 residues. Germline V gives CDR1 LNHDA, CDR2 SQIVND (reference sequence). CDR3 bases: TGTGCCAGTAGTATTGGGAGGACAGGGGGAAATGATCAGTTCTTC. It yields the protein CASSIGRTGGNDQFF.

This clonotype was seen repeatedly, ten times or more. The gene calls are TRBV14 and TRBJ1-2; maybe TRBD1 (6 bases). Germline V gene data show CDR1 as SGHDN and CDR2 as FVKESK. With 5 bases removed from V and 8 bases from J, the gap between germline ends came to 18 bases. This CDR3 contains 14 residues. The CDR3 is CASSSKAGTRGYTF. The CDR3 DNA sequence: TGTGCCAGCAGCTCAAAGGCTGGGACAAGAGGCTACACCTTC. The entire variable domain, with the rest obtained from reference TRBV14 and TRBJ1-2, is as follows: EAGVTQFPSHSVIEKGQTVTLRCDPISGHDNLYWYRRVMGKEIKFLLHFVKESKQDESGMPNNRFLAERTGGTYSTLKVQPAELEDSGVYFCASSSKAGTRGYTFGSGTRLTVV.

The chain employs TRBV6-1 and TRBJ1-1; possibly TRBD1 for D (6 bases). V was pared by 4 bases and J by 7 bases, with 16 bases between. Germline CDR1 and CDR2: MNHNS and SASEGT. The CDR3 contains 14 residues. As DNA, the CDR3 is TGTGCCAGCAGTGCAAAACCGGACAGTTTTGAAGCTTTCTTT. Its protein product is CASSAKPDSFEAFF.

This clonotype was seen once. The rearrangement joins TRBV5-1 to TRBJ2-7, with D tentatively TRBD2 (5 bases). Per the germline V gene, CDR1 is SGHRS and CDR2 is YFSETQ. The CDR3 covers 15 residues. The germline V and J ends were trimmed by 4 bases and 3 bases, with 17 bases remaining between them. The CDR3 reads CASSPTGVSSYEQYF. The CDR3 nucleotides read TGCGCCAGCAGCCCGACCGGGGTCAGCAGCTACGAGCAGTACTTC. Full variable domain (rest looked up from reference TRBV5-1 and TRBJ2-7): KAGVTQTPRYLIKTRGQQVTLSCSPISGHRSVSWYQQTPGQGLQFLFEYFSETQRNKGNFPGRFSGRQFSNSRSEMNVSTLELGDSALYLCASSPTGVSSYEQYFGPGTRLTVT.

As for this clonotype: This may stem from a read error, because a much larger clone lies one nucleotide away. The chain combines TRBV6-1 with TRBJ1-5; D is possibly TRBD1 (5 bases). The CDR3 totals 15 residues. Germline values: CDR1 MNHNS, CDR2 SASEGT. The CDR3 DNA reads TGTGCCAGCAGGCGGGGGTTCGGTAGCAATCAGTCCCAGCATTTT. Translating it yields CASRRGFGSNQSQHF.

This clonotype occurred a few times. The chain has TRBV2 and TRBJ2-1; D not resolved. The CDR3 totals 10 residues. Trimming cost V 6 bases and J 7 bases, with 4 bases left between them. Germline values: CDR1 SNHLY, CDR2 FYNNEI. CDR3 sequence (DNA): TGTGCCAGCAGCGGGAATGAGCAGTTCTTC. Translation: CASSGNEQFF.

Here the CDR3 DNA reads TGTGCCACCAGTGATGGAGGGACCCAGTACTTC. Amino acid sequence: CATSDGGTQYF. The gene calls are TRBV24-1 and TRBJ2-5; D might be TRBD2 (5 bases). Looked up from germline, CDR1 is KGHDR and CDR2 is SFDVKD. V was pared by 3 bases and J by 7 bases, with 5 bases between. This CDR3 comprises 11 residues.

The chain employs TRBV6-1 and TRBJ1-1; possibly TRBD1 for D (6 bases). The CDR3 has 14 amino acids. Looked up from germline, CDR1 is MNHNS and CDR2 is SASEGT. Trimming stripped 6 bases from V and 2 bases from J, with 13 bases between. The CDR3 coding sequence is TGTGCCAGCAGCACACAGGGTGGAAACACTGAAGCTTTCTTT. It yields the protein CASSTQGGNTEAFF.